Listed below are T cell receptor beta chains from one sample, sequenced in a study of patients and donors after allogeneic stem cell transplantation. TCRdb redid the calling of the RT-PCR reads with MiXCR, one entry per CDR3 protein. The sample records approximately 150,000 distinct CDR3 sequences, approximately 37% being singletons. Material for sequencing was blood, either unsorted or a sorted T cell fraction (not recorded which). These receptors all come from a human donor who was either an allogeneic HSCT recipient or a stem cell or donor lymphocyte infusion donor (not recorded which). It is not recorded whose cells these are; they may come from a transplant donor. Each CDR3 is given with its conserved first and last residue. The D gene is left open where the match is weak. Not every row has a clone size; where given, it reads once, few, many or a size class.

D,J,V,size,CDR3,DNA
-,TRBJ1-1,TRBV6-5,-,CASSYARGNTEAFF,TGTGCCAGCAGTTACGCCCGGGGTAACACTGAAGCTTTCTTT
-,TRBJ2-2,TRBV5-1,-,CASSKDSKDTGELFF,TGCGCCAGCAGCAAGGACAGTAAGGACACCGGGGAGCTGTTTTTT
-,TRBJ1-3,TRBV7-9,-,CASSHPSSGNTIYF,TGTGCCAGCAGCCACCCCAGTTCTGGAAACACCATATATTTT
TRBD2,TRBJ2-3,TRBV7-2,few,CASSPRLAGIINTQYF,TGTGCCAGCAGCCCAAGACTAGCGGGAATCATAAATACGCAGTATTTT
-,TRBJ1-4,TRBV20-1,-,CSAEGEKLFF,TGCAGTGCAGAAGGTGAAAAACTGTTTTTT
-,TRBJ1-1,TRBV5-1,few,CASNLGGRTEAFF,TGCGCCAGCAATCTGGGCGGGAGGACTGAAGCTTTCTTT
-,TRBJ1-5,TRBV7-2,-,CASSLTSSNQPQHF,TGTGCCAGCAGCCTGACAAGCAGCAATCAGCCCCAGCATTTT
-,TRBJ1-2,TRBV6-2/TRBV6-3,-,CASRVRRASLNYGYTF,TGTGCCAGCAGAGTGCGACGGGCCTCCCTAAACTATGGCTACACCTTC
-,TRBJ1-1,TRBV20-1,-,CSARAPYGDTEAFF,TGCAGTGCTAGAGCCCCCTACGGGGACACTGAAGCTTTCTTT
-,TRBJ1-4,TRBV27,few,CASSQGDEKLFF,TGTGCCAGCAGCCAAGGGGATGAAAAACTGTTTTTT
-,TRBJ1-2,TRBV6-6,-,CASSSPGTFYGYTF,TGTGCCAGCAGTTCCCCCGGGACCTTTTATGGCTACACCTTC
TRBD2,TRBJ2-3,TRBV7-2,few,CASRTSGGRTDTQYF,TGTGCCAGCAGGACTAGCGGGGGGCGGACAGATACGCAGTATTTT
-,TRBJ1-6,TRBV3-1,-,CASSQEYRASPLHF,TGTGCCAGCAGCCAAGAATACAGGGCATCACCCCTCCACTTT
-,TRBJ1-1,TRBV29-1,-,CSAPDEGPEAFF,TGCAGCGCCCCTGACGAGGGGCCTGAAGCTTTCTTT
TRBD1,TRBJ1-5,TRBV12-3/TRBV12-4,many,CASRRPGGQESNQPQHF,TGTGCCAGCAGGCGGCCAGGGGGCCAGGAGAGCAATCAGCCCCAGCATTTT
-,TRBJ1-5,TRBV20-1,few,CSAGDPKPGNQPQHF,TGCAGTGCTGGGGACCCCAAACCGGGCAATCAGCCCCAGCATTTT
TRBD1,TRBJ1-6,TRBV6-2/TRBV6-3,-,CASSPWTGNDSPLHF,TGTGCCAGCAGTCCCTGGACAGGGAACGATTCACCCCTCCACTTT
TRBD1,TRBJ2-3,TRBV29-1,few,CSVDRANTDTQYF,TGCAGCGTCGACAGGGCTAACACAGATACGCAGTATTTT
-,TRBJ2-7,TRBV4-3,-,CASSQGAPGSYEQYF,TGCGCCAGCAGCCAAGGTGCCCCCGGCTCCTACGAGCAGTACTTC
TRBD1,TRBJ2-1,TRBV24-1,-,CATSSNRDRGNYEQFF,TGTGCCACCAGTAGTAACCGGGACAGGGGGAATTATGAGCAGTTCTTC
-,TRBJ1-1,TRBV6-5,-,CASSYRGDTEAFF,TGTGCCAGCAGTTATCGGGGGGACACTGAAGCTTTCTTT
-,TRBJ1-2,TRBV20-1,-,CSQISGRPYTF,TGCAGCCAAATTTCGGGACGCCCCTACACCTTC
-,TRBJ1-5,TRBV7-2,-,CASSLVGKGYQPQHF,TGTGCCAGCAGCTTAGTAGGGAAGGGGTATCAGCCCCAGCATTTT
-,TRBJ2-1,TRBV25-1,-,CARKAPFDNEQFF,TGTGCCAGAAAAGCGCCATTTGACAATGAGCAGTTCTTC
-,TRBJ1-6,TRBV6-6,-,CASSYPPLGAYNSPLHF,TGTGCCAGCAGTTACCCCCCATTAGGGGCCTATAATTCACCCCTCCACTTT
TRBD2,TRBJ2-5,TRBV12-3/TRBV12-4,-,CASSQLAGGPETQYF,TGTGCCAGCAGTCAACTAGCGGGGGGGCCCGAGACCCAGTACTTC
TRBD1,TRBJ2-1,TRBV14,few,CASSPTGVARFF,TGTGCCAGCAGCCCCACAGGGGTAGCGCGGTTCTTC
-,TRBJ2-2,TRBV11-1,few,CASSHRVTGELFF,TGTGCCAGCAGCCACAGGGTCACCGGGGAGCTGTTTTTT
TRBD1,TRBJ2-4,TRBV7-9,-,CASSSGTGENIQYF,TGTGCCAGCAGCTCGGGGACAGGGGAAAACATTCAGTACTTC
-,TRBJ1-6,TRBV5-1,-,CASSLGGGEPHNSPLHF,TGCGCCAGCAGCTTGGGAGGCGGAGAACCTCATAATTCACCCCTCCACTTT
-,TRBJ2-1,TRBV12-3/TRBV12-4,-,CASSSHPGGSEQFF,TGTGCCAGCAGTTCCCACCCCGGGGGCAGTGAGCAGTTCTTC
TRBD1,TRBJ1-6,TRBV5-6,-,CASSSSGQGNSPLHF,TGTGCCAGCAGCTCCTCTGGACAGGGAAATTCACCCCTCCACTTT
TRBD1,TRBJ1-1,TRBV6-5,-,CASSYSHVTGGTEAFF,TGTGCCAGCAGTTACTCTCATGTGACAGGGGGCACTGAAGCTTTCTTT
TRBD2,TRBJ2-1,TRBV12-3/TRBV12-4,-,CASSFGSGGSNEQFF,TGTGCCAGCAGTTTTGGTAGCGGGGGGAGCAATGAGCAGTTCTTC
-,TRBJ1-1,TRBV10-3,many,CAISERDWMAGDTEAFF,TGTGCCATCAGTGAGCGGGATTGGATGGCCGGCGACACTGAAGCTTTCTTT
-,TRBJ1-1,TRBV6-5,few,CASSRDPAGEAFF,TGTGCCAGCAGTAGAGATCCGGCGGGTGAAGCTTTCTTT
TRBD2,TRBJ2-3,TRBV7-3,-,CASSLNPSGVTDTQYF,TGTGCCAGCAGCTTAAACCCTAGCGGGGTTACAGATACGCAGTATTTT
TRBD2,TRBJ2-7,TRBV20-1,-,CSAPPPTSGGPYEQYF,TGCAGTGCGCCCCCCCCAACTAGCGGGGGACCCTACGAGCAGTACTTC
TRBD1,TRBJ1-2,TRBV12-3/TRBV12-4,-,CASSLAWGTGYGYTF,TGTGCCAGCAGTTTAGCTTGGGGGACAGGCTATGGCTACACCTTC
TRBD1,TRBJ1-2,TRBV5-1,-,CASSPSWTGRDGYTF,TGCGCCAGCAGCCCTTCCTGGACAGGGAGGGATGGCTACACCTTC
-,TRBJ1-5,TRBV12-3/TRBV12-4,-,CASRFLGPQHF,TGTGCCAGCCGTTTCCTAGGGCCCCAGCATTTT
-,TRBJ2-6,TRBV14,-,CASSQDGVTGANVLTF,TGTGCCAGCAGCCAAGATGGAGTGACTGGGGCCAACGTCCTGACTTTC
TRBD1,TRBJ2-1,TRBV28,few,CASGVTGSYNEQFF,TGTGCCAGCGGTGTGACAGGGAGCTACAATGAGCAGTTCTTC
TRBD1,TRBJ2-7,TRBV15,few,CATSRFSPGQWNDEQYF,TGTGCCACCAGCAGATTTAGTCCGGGACAGTGGAATGACGAGCAGTACTTC
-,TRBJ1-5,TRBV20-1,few,CSARRVPQPQHF,TGCAGTGCTCGCAGGGTCCCTCAGCCCCAGCATTTT
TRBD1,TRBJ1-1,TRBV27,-,CASRFGEGAIAFF,TGTGCCAGCCGATTTGGGGAGGGGGCGATAGCTTTCTTT